This note documents a single T cell receptor beta chain sequence. The antigen is not known. The data were produced by immunoSEQ multiplex PCR, yet TCRdb's version contains in-frame clones alone and is incomplete. The table shows about 75,000 clones, with roughly 88% occurring only once. The data are from a study of T cell responses to AZD1222 COVID-19 vaccine. Study-level points and caveats: Among those given AZD1222, only six were seropositive at baseline. Possibly, clonal diversity was underestimated; donors were largely white British and included more females. Spike-specific TCR breadth and depth rose after two AZD1222 doses. Repertoire samples came only from after the peak T cell response.

V was pared by 6 bases and J by 1 base, with 22 bases between. CDR1 is MDHEN and CDR2 is SYDVKM in the germline V gene. The CDR3 covers 17 residues. The chain couples TRBV28 to TRBJ2-7, with D tentatively TRBD1 (5 bases). The clonotype was recovered from an adult who received the MenACWY meningococcal vaccine as a control. Here the sequenced sample was peripheral blood, taken 28 days after the second dose of the MenACWY control vaccine. For the CDR3, the DNA is TGTGCCAGCAGCTTCATTCCCCCAGGGCGAGTTTCCTACGAGCAGTACTTC. It is translated as CASSFIPPGRVSYEQYF.